This T cell receptor (beta chain) derives from a study of CD8 T cells in ankylosing spondylitis. Study-wide findings and caveats: Ankylosing spondylitis blood appeared to carry a characteristic TCR beta motif of roughly 8 highly homologous variants.

The trim removed 6 bases at V and 3 bases at J, leaving 2 bases unmatched. The CDR3 is made up of 12 amino acids. Germline V gene data show CDR1 as SQVTM and CDR2 as ANQGSEA. TCRdb itself ran the 5' RACE reads through MiXCR, one entry per CDR3 protein. The table shows 800,000 to 900,000 distinct CDR3 sequences, with 12% occurring only once. Many counts were recorded for this clonotype. Its antigen is unidentified. This chain joins TRBV29-1 and TRBJ2-1; TRBD1 matches 7 bases. The sequencing input was blood, either unsorted or a sorted T cell fraction (not recorded which). This receptor was taken from a male donor with ankylosing spondylitis. The DNA for the CDR3 is TGCAGCGTAGACAGGGTCTACAATGAGCAGTTCTTC. This sequence encodes CSVDRVYNEQFF.